These 3 T cell receptor beta chains originate from one sample sequenced in a study of shared clonotypes between healthy human individuals. It was CD45RO-negative cells, positively selected for CCR7, that made up naive CD8 cells, with terminally differentiated effector memory CD45RA+ cells excluded. Data came from immunoSEQ multiplex PCR; TCRdb stores just in-frame clones and leaves some out. Of about 2.2 million clones in the sample, 90% to 95% were seen once. Sequencing input: naive CD8+ T cells from PBMCs. The origin of the receptors is a man between 18 and 29 years old in good health. Some clones in this sample may be carry-over from other donors' samples.

CDR3 coding DNA: TGTGCCAGCAGTTTATCGGGGGGAGGAGGTTGGTACGAGCAGTACTTC. Protein sequence: CASSLSGGGGWYEQYF. The genes are TRBV27 and TRBJ2-7; D is possibly TRBD2 (6 bases). CDR3 length: 16 amino acids. Trimming took off 0 bases at V and 4 bases at J, with 16 bases between the two ends. Per germline, CDR1 MNHEY and CDR2 SMNVEV (reference sequence).

This clone has only one observation. V and J are TRBV21-1 and TRBJ2-5; TRBD2 is the table's D call and was not checked against the DNA. TRBV21-1 is reported as a pseudogene. The CDR3 contains 15 residues. This chain's CDR3 is CASSRSFGGEETQYF. The DNA for the CDR3 is TGTGCCAGCAGCCGAAGTTTTGGGGGGGAAGAGACCCAGTACTTC.

The rearrangement uses TRBV5-1 and TRBJ2-7; weak D call: TRBD2 (5 bases). Germline CDR1 reads SGHRS; CDR2 reads YFSETQ. This CDR3 spans 14 amino acids. V dropped 4 bases and J dropped 3 bases, with 14 bases sitting between them. The CDR3 reads CASSVYPGNYEQYF. The CDR3 nucleotides read TGCGCCAGCAGCGTATATCCGGGGAACTACGAGCAGTACTTC. Variable domain in full (rest from reference TRBV5-1 and TRBJ2-7): KAGVTQTPRYLIKTRGQQVTLSCSPISGHRSVSWYQQTPGQGLQFLFEYFSETQRNKGNFPGRFSGRQFSNSRSEMNVSTLELGDSALYLCASSVYPGNYEQYFGPGTRLTVT.